Sequencing of this TCR beta chain was carried out in a study of control samples from healthy donors and cancer patients. Profiling relied on immunoSEQ multiplex PCR, and the TCRdb table lists in-frame clones only, not all of them. The table lists about 120,000 clones, about 88% of them singletons. V lost 0 bases to trimming and J lost 6 bases; unmatched junction nucleotides: 4. This CDR3 is built from 16 residues. Germline loops: CDR1 SGHRS, CDR2 YFSETQ. The V gene is TRBV5-1, the J gene TRBJ2-3, with 13 nucleotides matching TRBD2. The receptor's source is an older woman in good health. The source material was blood. CDR3 nucleotides: TGCGCCAGCAGCTTGGGGACTAGCGGGGGCGGGGATACGCAGTATTTT. Its protein product is CASSLGTSGGGDTQYF.